The 26 T cell receptor beta chains in this list originate from one sample, sequenced in a study. TRBV12-4/TRBJ1-2 clonotypes were amplified with adaptor-ligated barcode primers. TCRdb recomputed calls from the multiplex PCR reads with MiXCR, one row per CDR3 protein. The sample yields 1,100 to 1,500 distinct CDR3 sequences, about 16% seen once. The material sequenced was naive CD4+ T cells sorted from blood. The sample's subset: naive CD4+ T cells, CD4+CD45RA+CD25-. Source of these receptors: a female donor with breast cancer.

By share, this clonotype ranks as medium-sized. The chain uses TRBV12-3 or TRBV12-4 and TRBJ1-2; D unclear. Trimming removed 6 bases from V and 7 bases from J, with 15 bases in between. The CDR3 is made up of 13 amino acids. This chain's CDR3 is CASRTQLTSGYTF. CDR3 DNA: TGTGCCAGCAGGACGCAGCTTACCTCTGGCTACACCTTC.

The chain employs TRBV12-3 or TRBV12-4 and TRBJ1-2; D uncertain. Deletions cut 3 bases from V and 8 bases from J, with 19 bases between. The CDR3 has 15 residues. CDR3 in DNA: TGTGCCAGCAGTTTCCGTGGAGATAGGAGGTACGGCTACACCTTC. Translated, it gives CASSFRGDRRYGYTF.

This clonotype was observed many times. V is TRBV12-3 or TRBV12-4 and J is TRBJ1-2, with 7 bases identical to TRBD1. The CDR3 is made up of 14 amino acids. V was pared by 0 bases and J by 8 bases, with 6 bases of the junction left unmatched. CDR3: CASSLAEGQRGYTF. The CDR3 coding sequence is TGTGCCAGCAGTTTAGCCGAGGGACAGAGAGGCTACACCTTC.

By share of the sample, this clonotype is medium-sized. The J gene is TRBJ1-2, the V gene TRBV12-3 or TRBV12-4; D ambiguous. V shed 6 bases and J shed 2 bases, with 10 bases lying between them. This CDR3 region has 13 residues. In DNA form, the CDR3 reads TGTGCCAGCAGCTGGCAGGCGAACTATGGCTACACCTTC. This encodes CASSWQANYGYTF.

By proportion, this clonotype is medium-sized. The chain employs TRBV12-3 or TRBV12-4 and TRBJ1-2; tentatively, D is TRBD1 (5 bases). The length of the CDR3 is 14 residues. V was cut by 5 bases and J by 4 bases, with 14 bases left in between. The DNA of the CDR3 is TGTGCCAGCAGTCCGACTCAGGGTGGCTATGGCTACACCTTC. It encodes CASSPTQGGYGYTF.

This clonotype is hyperexpanded (1% or more). The chain has TRBV12-3 or TRBV12-4 and TRBJ1-2, with unresolved D. The V gene lost 1 base and the J gene lost 4 bases, with 7 bases spanning the gap. This CDR3 spans 13 amino acids. The CDR3 bases are TGTGCCAGCAGTTTAGATTCCAGCTATGGCTACACCTTC. It specifies CASSLDSSYGYTF.

This rearrangement joins TRBV12-3 or TRBV12-4 to TRBJ1-2; 8 positions agree with TRBD1. The CDR3 extends over 13 amino acids. V was pared by 5 bases and J by 7 bases, with 6 bases of the junction left unmatched. CDR3 in DNA: TGTGCCAGCAGTAGACAGGGGTCAGGTGGCTACACCTTC. Translating gives CASSRQGSGGYTF.

In its sample, this clonotype is medium-sized. CDR3 bases: TGTGCTAGTGGAACAGCCCGCTATGGCTACACCTTC. Residues: CASGTARYGYTF. This chain joins TRBV12-5 and TRBJ1-2, with D unclear. V gave up 6 bases and J gave up 4 bases, with 9 bases separating them. The CDR3 extends over 12 amino acids. Germline assignment: CDR1 LGHNT and CDR2 FRNRAP.

This clonotype qualifies as medium-sized. This chain connects TRBV12-3 or TRBV12-4 to TRBJ1-2, with D uncertain. Between the trimmed V and J ends, which lost 6 bases and 5 bases, there was a span of 16 bases. The CDR3 consists of 14 residues. CDR3: CASSSGGVYYGYTF. The DNA for the CDR3 is TGTGCCAGCAGCTCGGGCGGGGTTTATTATGGCTACACCTTC.

This clonotype rates as medium-sized. The chain couples TRBV12-3 or TRBV12-4 to TRBJ1-2; the D is unclear. The CDR3 consists of 13 residues. The germline V and J ends were trimmed by 6 bases and 2 bases, with 10 bases remaining between them. CDR3 residues: CASSLQLNYGYTF. The DNA of the CDR3 is TGTGCCAGCAGCTTACAGCTAAACTATGGCTACACCTTC.

This clonotype ranks as medium-sized. The gene calls are TRBV12-3 or TRBV12-4 and TRBJ1-2; tentative D call: TRBD1 (6 bases). The CDR3 length is 14 residues. V dropped 2 bases and J dropped 0 bases, with 7 bases sitting between them. The CDR3 region has the DNA TGTGCCAGCAGTTTAAGGACAGCTAACTATGGCTACACCTTC. Translating it yields CASSLRTANYGYTF.

The chain recombines TRBV12-3 or TRBV12-4 with TRBJ1-2, with D unresolved. Trimming removed 5 bases at V and 6 bases at J, with 7 bases between. The CDR3 has 11 residues. The CDR3 region has the DNA TGTGCCAGCAGTCTGGAGCATGGCTACACCTTC. It yields the protein CASSLEHGYTF.

In its sample, this clonotype is medium-sized. V is TRBV12-3 or TRBV12-4 and J is TRBJ1-2; D is perhaps TRBD1 (5 bases). Trimming removed 8 bases from V and 11 bases from J, with 18 bases in between. The CDR3 spans 12 residues. The CDR3 nucleotides read TGTGCCAGCTCACAAAGGGGCCCGGGTTACACCTTC. It yields the protein CASSQRGPGYTF.

V usage is TRBV12-3 or TRBV12-4 and J usage is TRBJ1-2; D remains ambiguous. Trimming removed 5 bases from V and 4 bases from J, with 14 bases in between. The CDR3 has 14 residues. The DNA for the CDR3 is TGTGCCAGCAGTCCGAGGAGGCGGGCCTATGGCTACACCTTC. It is translated as CASSPRRRAYGYTF.

Relative to its sample, this clonotype is medium-sized. The rearrangement joins TRBV12-3 or TRBV12-4 to TRBJ1-2; D not resolved. The V end was cut by 2 bases, the J end by 7 bases, with 11 bases between. The length of the CDR3 is 13 residues. CDR3 in DNA: TGTGCCAGCAGTTTATGGTCAGAGTTTGGCTACACCTTC. Its protein is CASSLWSEFGYTF.

This clonotype counts as large (0.1 to 1%). The V and J genes are TRBV12-3 or TRBV12-4 and TRBJ1-2; no definite D call. Trimming cost V 1 base and J 1 base, with 4 bases left between them. The CDR3 loop spans 13 amino acids. Here the CDR3 DNA reads TGTGCCAGCAGTTTAGGGGTTAACTATGGCTACACCTTC. It yields the protein CASSLGVNYGYTF.

This clonotype appeared many times. The chain recombines TRBV12-5 with TRBJ1-2, with 8 nucleotides matching TRBD1. The CDR3 is 13 amino acids. V gave up 6 bases and J gave up 7 bases; unmatched junction bases: 7. CDR1 is LGHNT, CDR2 FRNRAP, per germline. The CDR3 here is CASGRDRLRGYTF. CDR3 coding DNA: TGTGCTAGTGGCCGGGACAGGCTCCGTGGCTACACCTTC.

This clonotype is labeled medium-sized. V is TRBV12-3 or TRBV12-4 and J is TRBJ1-2; unclear D gene. V lost 4 bases, J lost 0 bases, and 6 bases lay in between. This CDR3 comprises 13 residues. DNA of the CDR3: TGTGCCAGCAGTTCGACATCTAACTATGGCTACACCTTC. The encoded protein is CASSSTSNYGYTF.

This clonotype was seen at least ten times. This chain uses TRBV12-3 or TRBV12-4 with TRBJ1-2; D is perhaps TRBD1 (6 bases). The CDR3 is 15 residues long. With 6 bases removed from V and 7 bases from J, the gap between germline ends came to 21 bases. Here the CDR3 reads CASRKTGLPMSGYTF. Here the CDR3 DNA reads TGTGCCAGCAGGAAGACAGGCTTACCTATGAGTGGCTACACCTTC.

This clonotype showed up many times. The CDR3 here is CASSLARRLNYGYTF. For the CDR3, the DNA is TGTGCCAGCAGTTTAGCCAGGAGACTAAACTATGGCTACACCTTC. The rearrangement uses TRBV12-3 or TRBV12-4 and TRBJ1-2; D not certain. Trimming pared 0 bases from V and 2 bases from J, leaving 10 bases between. The CDR3 has 15 residues.

This clonotype was counted once. The chain recombines TRBV12-3 or TRBV12-4 with TRBJ1-2; 7 bases match TRBD1. This CDR3 has 14 amino acids. Trimming removed 4 bases from V and 2 bases from J; junction bases left unmatched: 4. CDR3 sequence reads: CASSYPGQNYGYTF. The CDR3, as DNA: TGTGCCAGCAGTTATCCGGGACAGAACTATGGCTACACCTTC.

The rearrangement joins TRBV12-5 to TRBJ1-2; 10 bases agree with TRBD1. This CDR3 is built from 14 residues. CDR1 is LGHNT, CDR2 FRNRAP, per germline. With 6 bases clipped from V and 6 bases from J, the junction kept 7 bases outside the gene matches. CDR3 in DNA: TGTGCTAGTGGCTCGGGACAGGGGATTGATGGCTACACCTTC. Amino acid sequence: CASGSGQGIDGYTF.

This clonotype is medium-sized (0.01 to 0.1%) in the sample. V usage is TRBV12-3 or TRBV12-4 and J usage is TRBJ1-2; 9 nucleotides agree with TRBD1. The J segment lost 6 bases and the V segment lost 5 bases, leaving 10 bases of the junction unmatched. The CDR3 is 15 residues long. The CDR3 DNA is TGTGCCAGCAGTCCGACCGGGACAGGGAAACATGGCTACACCTTC. As protein: CASSPTGTGKHGYTF.

The chain carries TRBV12-3 or TRBV12-4 and TRBJ1-2, with 10 bases that match TRBD1. Trimming cost V 6 bases and J 4 bases; bases outside gene matches: 5. The CDR3 totals 14 residues. For the CDR3, the DNA is TGTGCCAGCAGGCCGGGACAGGGGCCCTATGGCTACACCTTC. Translating gives CASRPGQGPYGYTF.

This clonotype is labeled medium-sized (0.01 to 0.1%). This chain uses TRBV12-3 or TRBV12-4 with TRBJ1-2; unclear D gene. This CDR3 region has 12 residues. Trimming took off 4 bases at V and 5 bases at J, with 8 bases between the two ends. CDR3 DNA: TGTGCCAGCAGTTACGGGGAGTATGGCTACACCTTC. This translates into CASSYGEYGYTF.

This clonotype occurred many times. This chain links TRBV12-3 or TRBV12-4 with TRBJ1-2, with 8 bases lining up with TRBD1. The V and J ends lost 10 bases and 6 bases, in that order; junction bases with no gene match: 13. This CDR3 is 14 amino acids long. The CDR3 spells CATLPADRVNGYTF. The CDR3 bases are TGTGCCACTCTTCCCGCGGACAGGGTAAATGGCTACACCTTC.